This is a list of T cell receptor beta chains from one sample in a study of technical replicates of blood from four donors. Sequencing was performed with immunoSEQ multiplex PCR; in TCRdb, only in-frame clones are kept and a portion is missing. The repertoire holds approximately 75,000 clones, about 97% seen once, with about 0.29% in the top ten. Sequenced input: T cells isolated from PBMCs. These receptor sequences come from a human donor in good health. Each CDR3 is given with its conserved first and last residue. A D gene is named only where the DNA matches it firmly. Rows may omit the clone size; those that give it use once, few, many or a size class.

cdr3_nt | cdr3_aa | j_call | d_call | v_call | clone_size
TGTGCCAGCACATCCATGGACCACCTCAAGCGGACAGAAACCCCCTACGAGCAGTACTTC | CASTSMDHLKRTETPYEQYF | TRBJ2-7 | . | TRBV27 | .
TGTGCCAGCAGGGAAGGAAGCGGGAGAGTCAATGAGCAGTTCTTC | CASREGSGRVNEQFF | TRBJ2-1 | TRBD2 | TRBV7-9 | .
TGTGCCAGCAGCTTAGGGGCCGCTGCAGATACGCAGTATTTT | CASSLGAAADTQYF | TRBJ2-3 | . | TRBV7-6 | .
TGTGCCAGTAGTATTCAGCAGGGGGCCAACTATGGCTACACCTTC | CASSIQQGANYGYTF | TRBJ1-2 | TRBD1 | TRBV19 | .
TGTGCCAGCTCACAAGGACTAGCGGAGCCCTACGAGCAGTACTTC | CASSQGLAEPYEQYF | TRBJ2-7 | TRBD2 | TRBV18 | .
TGCGCCAGCAGCTTAGACTATCCGGGAGGAGAGACCCAGTACTTC | CASSLDYPGGETQYF | TRBJ2-5 | TRBD2 | TRBV5-1 | .
TGTGCCAGCAGCTTCCACCCAGTTGCCAGCGGGAGATACAATGAGCAGTTCTTC | CASSFHPVASGRYNEQFF | TRBJ2-1 | TRBD2 | TRBV5-6 | once
TGTGCCAGCAAAGGAGGGGGGACAGGACCCTACGAGCAGTACTTC | CASKGGGTGPYEQYF | TRBJ2-7 | TRBD1 | TRBV28 | .
TGTGCCAGCAGCCGAGGACAGGACGCGGAAGCTTTCTTT | CASSRGQDAEAFF | TRBJ1-1 | TRBD1 | TRBV7-9 | .
TGCAGCGTTCCCGTGAACACTGAAGCTTTCTTT | CSVPVNTEAFF | TRBJ1-1 | . | TRBV29-1 | .
TGTGCCAGCACCCTATTCTACAGGGTCAGCTCCTACAATGAGCAGTTCTTC | CASTLFYRVSSYNEQFF | TRBJ2-1 | . | TRBV7-9 | .
TGCAGCGCGGGACAGGGATGGAGGACTGAAGCTTTCTTT | CSAGQGWRTEAFF | TRBJ1-1 | TRBD1 | TRBV29-1 | .
TGTGCCAGCAACCTAATACAGAAGAACACTGAAGCTTTCTTT | CASNLIQKNTEAFF | TRBJ1-1 | . | TRBV21-1 | .
TGTGCCAGCAGTTCGGACTCCTATGGCTACACCTTC | CASSSDSYGYTF | TRBJ1-2 | . | TRBV6-6 | .
TGTGCCAGCAGCTTTAGGCACGGGGAAGAGACCCAGTACTTC | CASSFRHGEETQYF | TRBJ2-5 | . | TRBV5-5 | .
TGTGCCAGCAGCTTAGGTTCAGGGACAGGTGAACGCGGCTACACCTTC | CASSLGSGTGERGYTF | TRBJ1-2 | TRBD1 | TRBV5-4 | .
TGCGCCAGCAGCTCCTCGGGGAACACTGAAGCTTTCTTT | CASSSSGNTEAFF | TRBJ1-1 | . | TRBV5-1 | .
TGTGCCAGCAGCTCGGAGGACAGGGCTTTGCGCTACACCTTC | CASSSEDRALRYTF | TRBJ1-2 | TRBD1 | TRBV2 | .
TGTGCCAGGTCGCGGGTGGATCAGCCCCAGCATTTT | CARSRVDQPQHF | TRBJ1-5 | . | TRBV11-3 | .
TGTGCCAGCAGGCAGGACTCTTCCTACGAGCAGTACTTC | CASRQDSSYEQYF | TRBJ2-7 | . | TRBV6-5 | .
TGTGCCAGCAGAGAGTCTCAGCAGTACTTC | CASRESQQYF | TRBJ2-7 | . | TRBV2 | .
TGTGCCAGCAGCGTAGATCCCACGTGCCGGAGACAGGGGAGCCATCAGCCCCAGCATTTT | CASSVDPTCRRQGSHQPQHF | TRBJ1-5 | TRBD1 | TRBV9 | .
TGTGCCAGCAGCTTTCGAGACAGAGCCAATGAGCAGTTCTTC | CASSFRDRANEQFF | TRBJ2-1 | . | TRBV5-6 | .
TGTGCCAGCAGTGTGGGACTGACTTATGGCTACACCTTC | CASSVGLTYGYTF | TRBJ1-2 | . | TRBV2 | .
TGTGCCAGCAGCAAACCTAGGACAGGAAAAACTGAAAAACTGTTTTTT | CASSKPRTGKTEKLFF | TRBJ1-4 | TRBD1 | TRBV7-9 | .
TGTGCCAGCAGCGCAGGGAAAATCTACGAGCAGTACTTC | CASSAGKIYEQYF | TRBJ2-7 | . | TRBV7-9 | .
TGTGCCAGCAGTTTAAAGACGGGGGGGTATGGCTACACCTTC | CASSLKTGGYGYTF | TRBJ1-2 | . | TRBV28 | .